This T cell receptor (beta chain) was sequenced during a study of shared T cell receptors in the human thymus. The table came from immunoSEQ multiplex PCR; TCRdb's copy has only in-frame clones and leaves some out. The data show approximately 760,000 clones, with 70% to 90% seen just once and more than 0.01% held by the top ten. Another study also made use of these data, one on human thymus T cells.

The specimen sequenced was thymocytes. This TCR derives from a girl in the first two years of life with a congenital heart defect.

The CDR3 spells CASSLRRNYEQYF. DNA for the CDR3: TGTGCCAGCAGTTTACGCAGGAACTACGAGCAGTACTTC. V and J are TRBV27 and TRBJ2-7; D is unclear. Germline CDR1 is MNHEY and CDR2 is SMNVEV (reference sequence). CDR3 length: 13 amino acids. Trimming removed 2 bases at V and 3 bases at J, with 8 bases between.